The clone carrying this T cell receptor beta chain was detected a few times. As yet, its antigen is unknown. Molecular barcoded adaptors covering alpha/delta and beta/gamma chains were used on approximately 400 ng RNA. One entry per CDR3 protein, called by TCRdb with MiXCR from the reads. In the table there are 100,000 to 150,000 distinct CDR3 sequences, roughly an eighth of which are singletons. This entry is derived from a study of read filtering for tumor transcriptome and immune sequencing. Study-level results: The sorted CD138-negative fraction was a mixed bone marrow immune population, not purified T cells. IR-seq and RNA-seq agreed better without single-read clonotypes.

Germline V lookup: CDR1 SGHNT, CDR2 YYREEE (reference sequence). V trimming: 4 bases; J trimming: 6 bases; junction bases outside the gene matches: 2. The CDR3 sequence is 12 residues long. Specimen: a population of CD138-negative cells sorted from bone marrow. The chain joins TRBV5-4 to TRBJ2-7; 9 bases align to TRBD1. The sequence was obtained from a donor at least 40 years old with multiple myeloma. CDR3 loop: CASSEDRGEQYF. For the CDR3, the DNA is TGTGCCAGCAGCGAGGACAGGGGCGAGCAGTACTTC.